The 2 T cell receptor beta chains in this list originate from one sample, sequenced in a study of CD8 T cells in ankylosing spondylitis. Whole-study findings and limits: One TCR beta motif, made up of roughly eight highly homologous variants, appeared characteristic of ankylosing spondylitis blood.

MiXCR was run by TCRdb on the 5' RACE reads, yielding one entry per CDR3 protein. The data hold about 450,000 distinct CDR3 sequences, with 25% to 30% observed a single time. What these receptors recognize is not known. Sequencing was done on a sample of blood, either unsorted or a sorted T cell fraction (not recorded which). These receptors originate from a male donor with ankylosing spondylitis.

The rearrangement joins TRBV3-1 to TRBJ1-1; a weak D match, TRBD1 (5 bases). Trimming cost V 4 bases and J 11 bases, with 14 bases left between them. The V gene's germline CDR1 is LGHDT and CDR2 YNNKEL (reference sequence). This CDR3 has 12 residues. This chain's CDR3 is CASSPRGEMAFF. The CDR3 region has the DNA TGTGCCAGCAGCCCCCGGGGCGAAATGGCTTTCTTT.

In its sample, this clonotype was seen a few times. DNA for the CDR3: TGCAGCGTGGGGATGCAGCAAGAGACCCAGTACTTC. Translation: CSVGMQQETQYF. The rearrangement joins TRBV29-1 to TRBJ2-5; the D is unclear. The CDR3 extends over 12 amino acids. CDR1 is SQVTM, CDR2 ANQGSEA, per germline. Trimming pared 6 bases from V and 2 bases from J, leaving 10 bases between.